These T cell receptor beta chains were read from a single sample in a study of blood T cell repertoires in COVID-19. Sequencing was performed with immunoSEQ multiplex PCR; in TCRdb, only in-frame clones are kept and a portion is missing. The sample shows approximately 350,000 clones, around 83% of them seen only once. Sequenced: PBMCs or T cells enriched from blood (not recorded which). These receptors came from a woman between 45 and 60 years old who had recovered from COVID-19. Each CDR3 is given with its conserved first and last residue. D genes are given only for firm matches. Size values are once, few and many counts, or a class for expanded clones, and some rows have none.

D gene	V gene	J gene	clone size	CDR3 DNA	CDR3 protein
TRBD2	TRBV15	TRBJ2-2	-	TGTGCCACCAGCACTAGCGGAAACACCGGGGAGCTGTTTTTT	CATSTSGNTGELFF
-	TRBV7-8	TRBJ2-5	-	TGTGCCAGCAGCTTACTCGGGGGTACGGCTCAAGAGACCCAGTACTTC	CASSLLGGTAQETQYF
TRBD1	TRBV7-2	TRBJ2-7	-	TGTGCCAGCAGCCCAGCCGGGACAGGGCAATACGAGCAGTACTTC	CASSPAGTGQYEQYF
TRBD1	TRBV19	TRBJ1-6	-	TGTGCCAGTACAACAGGGGGCGCCGCCTATAATTCACCCCTCCACTTT	CASTTGGAAYNSPLHF
TRBD2	TRBV7-9	TRBJ2-1	-	TGTGCCAGCAGCCGGGGGGGCCCCAGATTGGGGCAGTTCTTC	CASSRGGPRLGQFF
-	TRBV2	TRBJ1-2	-	TGTGCCAGCAGTGTTATCGGGGGAGGGAGTGGCTACACCTTC	CASSVIGGGSGYTF
-	TRBV7-2	TRBJ2-1	-	TGTGCCAGCACCATAGGGGCCACGGACTACAATGAGCAGTTCTTC	CASTIGATDYNEQFF
TRBD1	TRBV30	TRBJ2-2	-	TGTGCCTGGTCTTGGACAGGTGGCACCGGGGAGCTGTTTTTT	CAWSWTGGTGELFF
-	TRBV5-4	TRBJ1-2	-	TGTGCCAGCAGCCCGGCGGGTGCCGGTGGCTACACCTTC	CASSPAGAGGYTF
-	TRBV5-1	TRBJ1-1	few	TGCGCCAGCAGCTTGGAGTCAGGGGTGGGCACTGAAGCTTTCTTT	CASSLESGVGTEAFF
-	TRBV3-1/TRBV3-2	TRBJ1-3	once	TGTGCCAGCAGCCCCCTGACAAGAAACACCATATATTTT	CASSPLTRNTIYF
TRBD2	TRBV11-3	TRBJ2-3	-	TGTGCCAGCAGCTCTAGACGACTAGCGGGACTCACAGATACGCAGTATTTT	CASSSRRLAGLTDTQYF
TRBD1	TRBV3-1/TRBV3-2	TRBJ1-2	-	TGTGCCAGCAGCCAAGAAGCCACCGCCGGGACAGGGCATCATGGCTACACCTTC	CASSQEATAGTGHHGYTF
-	TRBV5-4	TRBJ1-2	-	TGTGCCAGCAGCTCCACAGGGTTGCACTATGGCTACACCTTC	CASSSTGLHYGYTF
-	TRBV2	TRBJ1-2	-	TGTGCCAGCAAACCCCTGGGTGGGGCCTCTGGGTATGGCTACACCTTC	CASKPLGGASGYGYTF
-	TRBV6-1	TRBJ1-2	once	TGTGCCAGCAGTGAGGTTCCGGCAGGCCCTAACCCCTATGGCTACACCTTC	CASSEVPAGPNPYGYTF
TRBD1	TRBV12-3/TRBV12-4	TRBJ1-5	-	TGTGCCAGCAGTGGACAGGGGGATCAGCCCCAGCATTTT	CASSGQGDQPQHF
-	TRBV15	TRBJ1-6	-	TGTGCCACCAGCAGAGAAGGGGATTCACCCCTCCACTTT	CATSREGDSPLHF
-	TRBV6-2/TRBV6-3	TRBJ1-5	-	TGTGCCAGCAGTTTAGGGGTTAGCAATCAGCCCCAGCATTTT	CASSLGVSNQPQHF
TRBD2	TRBV2	TRBJ2-3	-	TGTGCCAGCAGTGAAGGATTAGCGGGAGCAGGTACGCAGTATTTT	CASSEGLAGAGTQYF
TRBD1	TRBV6-2/TRBV6-3	TRBJ1-2	-	TGTGCCAGCAGTTACCCCGGACAGGGGATCTATGGCTACACCTTC	CASSYPGQGIYGYTF
-	TRBV7-9	TRBJ2-2	-	TGTGCCAGCAGCTTTAACACAGGATTCAACACCGGGGAGCTGTTTTTT	CASSFNTGFNTGELFF
-	TRBV6-6	TRBJ2-7	-	TGTGCCAGCAGTTCGGGGTTCGCCTACGAGCAGTACTTC	CASSSGFAYEQYF
TRBD1	TRBV5-1	TRBJ1-1	-	TGCGCCAGCAGCGCAAGGGGGACAGAGGTATCGAGAGCTTTCTTT	CASSARGTEVSRAFF
-	TRBV6-5	TRBJ1-6	-	TGTGCCAGCAGAGACTTCACGGGTTCACCCCTCCACTTT	CASRDFTGSPLHF
-	TRBV6-5	TRBJ1-2	few	TGTGCCAGCAGTTGGAGTGGGTATGGCTACACCTTC	CASSWSGYGYTF
-	TRBV19	TRBJ2-6	-	TGTGCCAGTGATTCACAGAGCCTCAACGCTCCGTCTGGGGCCAACGTCCTGACTTTC	CASDSQSLNAPSGANVLTF
TRBD2	TRBV7-2	TRBJ2-3	-	TGTGCCGCAGCGGGAGGGCCAGAAGATACGCAGTATTTT	CAAAGGPEDTQYF
TRBD1	TRBV27	TRBJ2-7	-	TGTGCCAGCAGTCCGACAGGGGAGGTACGCGAGCAGTACTTC	CASSPTGEVREQYF
TRBD1	TRBV7-8	TRBJ1-1	-	TGTGCCAGCAGCCCAATCTCGGGACAGATGAACACTGAAGCTTTCTTT	CASSPISGQMNTEAFF
TRBD1	TRBV5-4	TRBJ1-2	-	TGTGCCAGCGGGGGACAGGGAGGCAGCTATGGCTACACCTTC	CASGGQGGSYGYTF
TRBD2	TRBV7-2	TRBJ2-5	once	TGTGCCAGCAGCTTCGGGGGGAGCGGGAGCTGGGAGACCCAGTACTTC	CASSFGGSGSWETQYF
TRBD1	TRBV7-2	TRBJ1-5	once	TGTGCCAGCAGCTTACTGGGACAGAATAGCAATCAGCCCCAGCATTTT	CASSLLGQNSNQPQHF
-	TRBV6-6	TRBJ1-2	-	TGTGCCAGCAGTTACGAGGCTAACTATGGCTACACCTTC	CASSYEANYGYTF
TRBD1	TRBV18	TRBJ1-1	-	TGTGCCAGCTCACCGCGACAGGGTGATAACACTGAAGCTTTCTTT	CASSPRQGDNTEAFF
-	TRBV29-1	TRBJ1-1	-	TGCAGCGTTGAAATCGACAGTTTGAACACTGAAGCTTTCTTT	CSVEIDSLNTEAFF
TRBD2	TRBV7-2	TRBJ2-1	-	TGTGCCAGCAGCTTTACCAGACGGGGGGGCCCAGTCTTC	CASSFTRRGGPVF
TRBD2	TRBV30	TRBJ2-2	-	TGTGCCTGGGTCGGGACTAGCCGGGCCGGGGAGCTGTTTTTT	CAWVGTSRAGELFF
TRBD1	TRBV4-2	TRBJ1-2	-	TGTGCCAGCAGCCATGTGACACAAGGGGGCGCGGGAGGCTACACCTTC	CASSHVTQGGAGGYTF
TRBD1	TRBV6-5	TRBJ1-2	-	TGTGCCAGCAGTTCACAGGGGGCGAGAGGCTATGGCTACACCTTC	CASSSQGARGYGYTF
-	TRBV6-1	TRBJ1-1	-	TGTGCCAGCAGTGATGTAGTAAGGGGAAATGAAGCTTTCTTT	CASSDVVRGNEAFF
-	TRBV6-2/TRBV6-3	TRBJ2-4	-	TGTGCCAGCAGTTACAAGGGGTTAAACAAAAACATTCAGTACTTC	CASSYKGLNKNIQYF